The present T cell receptor (beta chain) was sequenced within a study of T cells in Graves' hyperthyroidism and ophthalmopathy. Amplification targeted TCR beta CDR3 regions from RNA transcripts. HTBI primers were employed in a first-round RT-PCR of the TCR CDR3. TCRdb re-analysed the multiplex PCR reads in MiXCR, keeping a single row per CDR3 protein. Of around 760,000 distinct CDR3 sequences in the sample, 35% were seen once. V was trimmed by 6 bases and J by 0 bases, leaving 10 bases between them. Germline V gene sequence: CDR1 SGHTS, CDR2 YDEGEE. The CDR3 contains 13 residues. This clonotype was recorded at least ten times.

The source of this sequence is a woman between 40 and 55 years old with Graves' hyperthyroidism. The chain uses TRBV5-8 and TRBJ2-7; no firm D call. Sequencing used blood. The CDR3 region has the DNA TGTGCCAGCATCGGACCTAGCTCCTACGAGCAGTACTTC. Its translation is CASIGPSSYEQYF.